This TCR beta chain comes out of a study of Tregs in tolerant kidney transplant recipients (dated by TCRdb to 2018 to 2020). For the wider study: The transplants used related donors with nonmyeloablative bone marrow transplantation, and mixed chimerism in the human trials was transient. Before combined kidney and bone marrow transplantation, this study identified donor-specific regulatory T cells using TCRbeta sequencing and then followed those same cells after transplant.

For TCRbeta CDR3 sequencing, genomic DNA from the sorted cells was extracted using the QIAGEN DNeasy Blood and Tissue Kit. High-throughput TCRbeta CDR3 sequencing, including PCR amplification with bias correction and internal controls, was performed commercially through immunoSEQ. Concerning the study's data processing: A unique productive TCRbeta sequence was defined by the CDR3 nucleotide sequence when primers matched, and otherwise by the CDR3 amino acid sequence together with the Vbeta and Jbeta genes. To correct for sorting error, sequences found in more than one sorted population at a frequency ratio of 2:1 or less were discarded, and the remaining shared sequences were assigned to the population with the higher frequency. Donor-reactive sequences were defined as at least 5-fold expanded in CFSE-low cells versus unstimulated cells, with frequency of at least 0.01% in CFSE-low cells. Jensen-Shannon divergence calculated on the top 100 TCRbeta sequences ranked by frequency was used to measure repertoire divergence. For samples with multiple sequencing runs, sorting error was corrected separately for each run before the runs were pooled. TCRdb limited this immuneACCESS table to in-frame rearrangements with V and J called. A share of clones is missing; checked studies link under half to unresolved V genes, and the rest is unexplained. The DNA gave D and trimming, while V, J and clone size come from that table. The table for this sample lists more than 60,000 clones; 80% to 90% of them were counted only once. The ten biggest clones cover under 2.5% of the sample.

Trimming leaves V shorter by 5 bases and J shorter by 8 bases, with the junction holding 12 bases beyond the gene matches. The CDR3 runs 15 residues from the cysteine to the phenylalanine. The sequence is cut down to CDR3 DNA, 45 bases in frame from base 1. Based on the germline V gene (reference sequence), the CDR1 and CDR2 sequences are LNHDA and SQIVND. What this sample's time point label stands for: blood sample drawn before combined kidney and bone marrow transplant. Thawed PBMCs were FACS-sorted into unstimulated Tregs (CD4+CD25+CD127-), CD4+ non-Tregs (CD4+CD25-), CD4 cells and CD8 cells. Before Treg sorting, thawed PBMCs were rested overnight at 37°C with 200 IU/ml IL-2. The patients were a few recipients of combined kidney and bone marrow transplants from the ITN036ST trial, and samples were available only from these trial subjects. Healthy control blood was processed to PBMCs by Ficoll density gradient and cryopreserved, and patient PBMCs were collected before and after transplant.

What the authors observed across the whole study: For some patients, the PCR primers changed as time went on, which meant samples from those patients could not be compared with one another at the nucleotide level. Expanding Tregs with activated donor B cells appeared to identify the most biologically relevant and donor-specific TCRbeta repertoire. Because the study included only a small number of patients, the results must be confirmed in larger populations and under other immunosuppression protocols. Biological reproducibility was not examined directly, but technical replication error appeared to be minimal. Donor-specific Treg expansion exceeded global Treg expansion in tolerant patients, suggesting antigen-driven rather than nonspecific expansion.

Of note for this clone: This clone's antigen is unknown. No base quality values were provided; no much bigger clone lies one nucleotide off.

This TCR derives from a human donor who received a combined kidney and bone marrow transplant. The V gene is TRBV19 and the J gene is TRBJ1-2, and 9 junctional nucleotides match TRBD1. Specimen: Tregs from blood, collected before the transplant. In nucleotides, the sequence is TGTGCCAGTAGTCCCCACCCTCGGACAGGGGACGGCTACACCTTC. Its protein is CASSPHPRTGDGYTF.